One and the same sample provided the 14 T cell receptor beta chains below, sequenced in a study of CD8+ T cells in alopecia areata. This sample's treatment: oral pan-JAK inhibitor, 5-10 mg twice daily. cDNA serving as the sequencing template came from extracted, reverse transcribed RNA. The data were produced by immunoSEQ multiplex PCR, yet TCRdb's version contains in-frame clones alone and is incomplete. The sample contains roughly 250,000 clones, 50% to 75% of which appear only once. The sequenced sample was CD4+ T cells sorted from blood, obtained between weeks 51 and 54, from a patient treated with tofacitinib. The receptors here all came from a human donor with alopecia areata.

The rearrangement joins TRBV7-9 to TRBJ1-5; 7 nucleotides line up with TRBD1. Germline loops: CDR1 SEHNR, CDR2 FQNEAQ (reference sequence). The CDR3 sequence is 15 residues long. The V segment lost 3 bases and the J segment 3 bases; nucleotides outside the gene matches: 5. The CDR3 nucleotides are TGTGCCAGCAGCTTGACGACAGGGACCAATCAGCCCCAGCATTTT. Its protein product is CASSLTTGTNQPQHF.

For the CDR3, the DNA is TGTGCCAGCAGTAACACAGGGGGGAGGATTAATTCACCCCTCCACTTT. Translating gives CASSNTGGRINSPLHF. The chain couples TRBV27 to TRBJ1-6, with 8 bases lining up with TRBD1. The CDR3 runs 16 residues. Germline CDR1 is MNHEY and CDR2 is SMNVEV (reference sequence). V lost 5 bases and J lost 6; bases outside the gene matches: 9.

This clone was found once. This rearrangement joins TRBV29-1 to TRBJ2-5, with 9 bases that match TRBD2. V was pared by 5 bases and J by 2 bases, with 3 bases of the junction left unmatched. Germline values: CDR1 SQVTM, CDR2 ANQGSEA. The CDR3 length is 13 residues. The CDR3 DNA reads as TGCAGCGTTAAGACTAGCGGTCAAGAGACCCAGTACTTC. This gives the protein CSVKTSGQETQYF.

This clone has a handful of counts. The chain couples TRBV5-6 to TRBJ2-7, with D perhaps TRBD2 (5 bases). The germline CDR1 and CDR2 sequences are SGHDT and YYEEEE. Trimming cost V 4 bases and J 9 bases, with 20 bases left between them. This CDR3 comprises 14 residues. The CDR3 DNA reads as TGTGCCAGCAGCACCCGGACTTCCCTACGAGGGCAGTACTTC. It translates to CASSTRTSLRGQYF. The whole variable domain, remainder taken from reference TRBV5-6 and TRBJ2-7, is DAGVTQSPTHLIKTRGQQVTLRCSPKSGHDTVSWYQQALGQGPQFIFQYYEEEERQRGNFPDRFSGHQFPNYSSELNVNALLLGDSALYLCASSTRTSLRGQYFGPGTRLTVT.

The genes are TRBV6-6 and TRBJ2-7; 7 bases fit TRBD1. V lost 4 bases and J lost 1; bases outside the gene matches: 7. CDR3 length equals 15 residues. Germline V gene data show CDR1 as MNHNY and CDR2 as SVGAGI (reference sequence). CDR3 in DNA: TGTGCCAGCAGTTCCGGACAGGACCGGTCCTACGAGCAGTACTTC. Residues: CASSSGQDRSYEQYF.

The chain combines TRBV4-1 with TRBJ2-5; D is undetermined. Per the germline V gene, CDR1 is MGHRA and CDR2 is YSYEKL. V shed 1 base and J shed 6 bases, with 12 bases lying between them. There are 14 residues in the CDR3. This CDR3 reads CASSQGARSQTQYF. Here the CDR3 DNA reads TGCGCCAGCAGCCAAGGGGCTAGAAGTCAGACCCAGTACTTC.

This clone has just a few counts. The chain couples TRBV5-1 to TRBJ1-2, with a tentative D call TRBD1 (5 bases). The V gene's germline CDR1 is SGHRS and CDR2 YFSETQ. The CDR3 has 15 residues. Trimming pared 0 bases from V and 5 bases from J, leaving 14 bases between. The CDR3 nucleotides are TGCGCCAGCAGCTTGGCCTCGGCAGGGCTATATGGCTACACCTTC. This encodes CASSLASAGLYGYTF.

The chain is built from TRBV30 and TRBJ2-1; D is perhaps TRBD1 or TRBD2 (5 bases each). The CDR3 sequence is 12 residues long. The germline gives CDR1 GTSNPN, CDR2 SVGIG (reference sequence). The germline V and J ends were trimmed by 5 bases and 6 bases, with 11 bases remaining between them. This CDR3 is CAWGGRINEQFF. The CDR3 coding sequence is TGTGCCTGGGGGGGACGGATCAATGAGCAGTTCTTC.

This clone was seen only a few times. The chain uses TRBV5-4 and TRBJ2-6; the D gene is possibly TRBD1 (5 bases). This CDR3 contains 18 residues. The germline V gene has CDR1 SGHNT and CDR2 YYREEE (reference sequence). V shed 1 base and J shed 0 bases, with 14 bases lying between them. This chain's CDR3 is CASSLTRELASGANVLTF. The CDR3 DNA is TGTGCCAGCAGCTTGACCAGGGAATTAGCCTCTGGGGCCAACGTCCTGACTTTC.

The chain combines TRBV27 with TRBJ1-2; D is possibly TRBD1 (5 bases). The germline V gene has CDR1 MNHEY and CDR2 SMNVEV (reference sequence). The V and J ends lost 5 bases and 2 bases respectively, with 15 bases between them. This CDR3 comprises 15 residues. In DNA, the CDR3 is TGTGCCAGCAGTCCCCGGACGAAGGGGAACTATGGCTACACCTTC. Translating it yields CASSPRTKGNYGYTF.

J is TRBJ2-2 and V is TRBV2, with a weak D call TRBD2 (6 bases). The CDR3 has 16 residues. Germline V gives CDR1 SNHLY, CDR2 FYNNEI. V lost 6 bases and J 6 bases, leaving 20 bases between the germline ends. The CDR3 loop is CASRALGGGQAGELFF. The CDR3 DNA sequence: TGTGCCAGCAGAGCCCTTGGAGGAGGGCAGGCCGGGGAGCTGTTTTTT.

The CDR3 region has the DNA TGTGCCAGCAGTTCCCCGAATCAGCCCCAGCATTTT. It is translated as CASSSPNQPQHF. The rearrangement uses TRBV2 and TRBJ1-5; D is uncertain. Germline V gives CDR1 SNHLY, CDR2 FYNNEI. The CDR3 loop spans 12 amino acids. Deletions cut 5 bases from V and 4 bases from J, with 6 bases between.

The CDR3 reads CASSTGQPQHF. The CDR3, as DNA: TGTGCCAGCAGTACGGGTCAGCCCCAGCATTTT. This chain uses TRBV2 with TRBJ1-5; D remains unclear. The germline V gene has CDR1 SNHLY and CDR2 FYNNEI. The CDR3 loop spans 11 amino acids. Trimming removed 5 bases from V and 6 bases from J, with 5 bases in between. The full variable domain, completed using reference TRBV2 and TRBJ1-5, is EPEVTQTPSHQVTQMGQEVILRCVPISNHLYFYWYRQILGQKVEFLVSFYNNEISEKSEIFDDQFSVERPDGSNFTLKIRSTKLEDSAMYFCASSTGQPQHFGDGTRLSIL.

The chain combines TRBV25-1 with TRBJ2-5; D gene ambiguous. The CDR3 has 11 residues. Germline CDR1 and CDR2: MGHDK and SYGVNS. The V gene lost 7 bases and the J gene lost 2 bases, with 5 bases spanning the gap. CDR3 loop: CASMGQETQYF. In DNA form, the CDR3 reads TGTGCCAGCATGGGACAAGAGACCCAGTACTTC.